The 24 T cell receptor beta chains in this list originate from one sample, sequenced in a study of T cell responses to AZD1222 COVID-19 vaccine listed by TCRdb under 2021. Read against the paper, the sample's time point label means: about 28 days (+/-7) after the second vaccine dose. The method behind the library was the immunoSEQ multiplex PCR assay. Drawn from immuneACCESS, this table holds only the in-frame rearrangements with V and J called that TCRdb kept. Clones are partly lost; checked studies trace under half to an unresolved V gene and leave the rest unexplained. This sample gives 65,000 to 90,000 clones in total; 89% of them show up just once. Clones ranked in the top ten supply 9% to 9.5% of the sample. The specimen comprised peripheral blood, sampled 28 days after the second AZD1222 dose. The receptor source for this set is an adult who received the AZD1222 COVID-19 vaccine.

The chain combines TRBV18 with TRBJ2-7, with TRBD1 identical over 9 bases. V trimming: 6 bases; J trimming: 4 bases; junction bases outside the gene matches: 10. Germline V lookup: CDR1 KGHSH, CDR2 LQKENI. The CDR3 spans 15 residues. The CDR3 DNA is TGTGCCAGCTCTCCCACAGGGGGCGCGAGTTACGAGCAGTACTTC. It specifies CASSPTGGASYEQYF.

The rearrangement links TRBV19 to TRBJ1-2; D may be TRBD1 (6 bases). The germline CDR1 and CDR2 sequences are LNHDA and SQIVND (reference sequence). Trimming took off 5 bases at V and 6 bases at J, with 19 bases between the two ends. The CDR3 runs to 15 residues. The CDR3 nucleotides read TGTGCCAGTAGTCCATGGGGGCAGGGCAGGAATGGCTACACCTTC. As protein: CASSPWGQGRNGYTF.

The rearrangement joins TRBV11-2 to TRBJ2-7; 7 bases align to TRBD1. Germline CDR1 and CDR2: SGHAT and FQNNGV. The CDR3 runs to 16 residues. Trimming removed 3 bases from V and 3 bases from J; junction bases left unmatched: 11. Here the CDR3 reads CASSLSPGTAVYEQYF. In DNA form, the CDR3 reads TGTGCCAGCAGCTTGTCCCCCGGGACAGCGGTCTACGAGCAGTACTTC.

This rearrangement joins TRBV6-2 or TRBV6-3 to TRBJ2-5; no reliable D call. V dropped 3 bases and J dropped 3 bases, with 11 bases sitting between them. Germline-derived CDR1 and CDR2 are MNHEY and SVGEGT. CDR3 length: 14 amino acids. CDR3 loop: CASSYPPFEETQYF. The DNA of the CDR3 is TGTGCCAGCAGTTATCCCCCATTCGAAGAGACCCAGTACTTC.

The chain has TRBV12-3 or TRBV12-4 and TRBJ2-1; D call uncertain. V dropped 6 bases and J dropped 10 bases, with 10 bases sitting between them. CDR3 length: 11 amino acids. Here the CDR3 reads CASSALREQFF. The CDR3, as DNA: TGTGCCAGCAGCGCTTTGCGGGAGCAGTTCTTC.

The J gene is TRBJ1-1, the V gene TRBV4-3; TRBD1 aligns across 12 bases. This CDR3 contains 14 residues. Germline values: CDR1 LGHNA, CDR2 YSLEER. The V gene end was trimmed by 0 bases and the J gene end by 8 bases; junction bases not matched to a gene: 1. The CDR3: CASSQEGTGGEAFF. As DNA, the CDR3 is TGCGCCAGCAGCCAAGAAGGGACAGGGGGCGAAGCTTTCTTT.

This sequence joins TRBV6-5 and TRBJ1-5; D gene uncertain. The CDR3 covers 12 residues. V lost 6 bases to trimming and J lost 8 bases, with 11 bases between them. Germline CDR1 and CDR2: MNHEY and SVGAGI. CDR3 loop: CASSLPFKPQHF. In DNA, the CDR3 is TGTGCCAGCAGCTTGCCATTCAAGCCCCAGCATTTT.

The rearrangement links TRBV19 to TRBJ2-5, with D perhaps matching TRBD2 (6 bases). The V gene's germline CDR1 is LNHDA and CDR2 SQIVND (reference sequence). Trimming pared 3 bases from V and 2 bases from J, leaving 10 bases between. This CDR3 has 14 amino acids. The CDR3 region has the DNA TGTGCCAGTAGTATTCCGGGGGTACAAGAGACCCAGTACTTC. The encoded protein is CASSIPGVQETQYF.

The DNA of the CDR3 is TGTGCCAGCAGCGTGGGGTTTGGCGGGACGAACACCGGGGAGCTGTTTTTT. Its protein product is CASSVGFGGTNTGELFF. This chain links TRBV9 with TRBJ2-2; possible D gene TRBD2, 6 bases. The length of the CDR3 is 17 residues. The V and J ends lost 2 bases and 0 bases respectively, with 14 bases between them. CDR1 SGDLS and CDR2 YYNGEE come from the germline V gene.

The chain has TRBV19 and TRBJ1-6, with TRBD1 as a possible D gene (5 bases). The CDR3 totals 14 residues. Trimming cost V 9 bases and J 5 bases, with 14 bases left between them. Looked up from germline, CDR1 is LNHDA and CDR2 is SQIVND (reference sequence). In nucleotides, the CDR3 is TGTGCCAGCTCGGGGGAGGTCGATAATTCACCCCTCCACTTT. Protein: CASSGEVDNSPLHF.

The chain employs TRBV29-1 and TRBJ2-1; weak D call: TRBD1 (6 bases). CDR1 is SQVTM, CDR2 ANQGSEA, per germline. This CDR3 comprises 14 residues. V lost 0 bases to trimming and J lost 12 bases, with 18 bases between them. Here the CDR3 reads CSVEERGSILRQFF. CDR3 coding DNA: TGCAGCGTTGAAGAAAGGGGGTCCATCCTCAGGCAGTTCTTC.

The CDR3 bases are TGTGCCAGCAGCCTCGGACAGGCAATAAATCAGCCCCAGCATTTT. Translated, it gives CASSLGQAINQPQHF. The chain uses TRBV11-2 and TRBJ1-5; 7 nucleotides line up with TRBD1. The CDR3 is 15 residues long. The V gene's germline CDR1 is SGHAT and CDR2 FQNNGV. Trimming removed 5 bases from V and 4 bases from J; junction bases left unmatched: 8.

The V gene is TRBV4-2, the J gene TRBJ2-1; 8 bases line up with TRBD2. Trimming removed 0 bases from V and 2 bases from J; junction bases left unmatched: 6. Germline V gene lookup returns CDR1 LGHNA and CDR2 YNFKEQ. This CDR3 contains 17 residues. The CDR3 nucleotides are TGTGCCAGCAGCCAAGATCTTGCGGGGGGACCCTACAATGAGCAGTTCTTC. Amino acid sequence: CASSQDLAGGPYNEQFF.

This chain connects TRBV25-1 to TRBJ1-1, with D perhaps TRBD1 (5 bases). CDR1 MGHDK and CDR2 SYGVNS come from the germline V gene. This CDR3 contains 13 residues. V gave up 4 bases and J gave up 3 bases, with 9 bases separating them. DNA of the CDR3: TGTGCCAGCAGTGGGGTGGGACACACTGAAGCTTTCTTT. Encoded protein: CASSGVGHTEAFF.

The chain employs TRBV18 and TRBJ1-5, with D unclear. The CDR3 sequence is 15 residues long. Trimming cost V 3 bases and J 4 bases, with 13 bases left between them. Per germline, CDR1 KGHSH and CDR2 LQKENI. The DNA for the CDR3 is TGTGCCAGCTCACCCCCGGGGAGTGGAAATCAGCCCCAGCATTTT. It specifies CASSPPGSGNQPQHF.

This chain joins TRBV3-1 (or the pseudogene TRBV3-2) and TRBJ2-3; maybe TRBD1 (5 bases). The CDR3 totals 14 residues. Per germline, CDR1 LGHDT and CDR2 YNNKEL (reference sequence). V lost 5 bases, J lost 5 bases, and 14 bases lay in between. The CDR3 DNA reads TGTGCCAGCAGCAAGGGGCCCGGAGTAGATACGCAGTATTTT. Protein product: CASSKGPGVDTQYF.

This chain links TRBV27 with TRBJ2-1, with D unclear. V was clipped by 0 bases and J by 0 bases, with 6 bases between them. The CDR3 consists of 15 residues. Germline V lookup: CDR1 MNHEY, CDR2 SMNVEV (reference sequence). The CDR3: CASSLSGSSYNEQFF. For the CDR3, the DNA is TGTGCCAGCAGTTTATCGGGCAGCTCCTACAATGAGCAGTTCTTC.

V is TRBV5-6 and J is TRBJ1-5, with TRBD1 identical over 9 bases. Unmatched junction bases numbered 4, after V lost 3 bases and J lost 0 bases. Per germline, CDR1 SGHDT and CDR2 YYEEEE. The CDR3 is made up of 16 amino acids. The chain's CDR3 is CASSYGTGNSNQPQHF. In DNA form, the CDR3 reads TGTGCCAGCAGCTACGGGACAGGGAATAGCAATCAGCCCCAGCATTTT.

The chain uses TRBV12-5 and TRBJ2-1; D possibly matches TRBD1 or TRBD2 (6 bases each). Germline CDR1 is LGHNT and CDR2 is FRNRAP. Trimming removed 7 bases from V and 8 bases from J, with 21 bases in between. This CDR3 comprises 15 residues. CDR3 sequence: CASAPGGLSWDEQFF. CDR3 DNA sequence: TGTGCTAGTGCCCCCGGGGGCCTCTCCTGGGATGAGCAGTTCTTC. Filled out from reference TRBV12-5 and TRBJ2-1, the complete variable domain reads DARVTQTPRHKVTEMGQEVTMRCQPILGHNTVFWYRQTMMQGLELLAYFRNRAPLDDSGMPKDRFSAEMPDATLATLKIQPSEPRDSAVYFCASAPGGLSWDEQFFGPGTRLTVL.

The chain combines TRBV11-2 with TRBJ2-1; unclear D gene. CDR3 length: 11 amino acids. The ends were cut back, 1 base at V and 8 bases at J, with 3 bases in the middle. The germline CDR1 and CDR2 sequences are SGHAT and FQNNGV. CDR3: CASSLVYEQFF. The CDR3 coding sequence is TGTGCCAGCAGCTTAGTCTATGAGCAGTTCTTC.

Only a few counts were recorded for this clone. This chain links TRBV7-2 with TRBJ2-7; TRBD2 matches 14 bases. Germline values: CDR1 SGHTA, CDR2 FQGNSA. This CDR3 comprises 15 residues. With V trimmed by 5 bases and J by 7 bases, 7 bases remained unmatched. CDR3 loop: CASSRTSGGPVEQYF. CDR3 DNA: TGTGCCAGCAGCCGGACTAGCGGGGGGCCGGTAGAGCAGTACTTC.

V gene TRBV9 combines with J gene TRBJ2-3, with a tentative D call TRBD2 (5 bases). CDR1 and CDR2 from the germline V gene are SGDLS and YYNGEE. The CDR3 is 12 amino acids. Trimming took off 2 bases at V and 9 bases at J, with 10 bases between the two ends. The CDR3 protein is CASSVTEGTQYF. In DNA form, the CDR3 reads TGTGCCAGCAGCGTGACCGAGGGCACGCAGTATTTT. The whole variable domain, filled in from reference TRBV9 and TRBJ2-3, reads DSGVTQTPKHLITATGQRVTLRCSPRSGDLSVYWYQQSLDQGLQFLIQYYNGEERAKGNILERFSAQQFPDLHSELNLSSLELGDSALYFCASSVTEGTQYFGPGTRLTVL.

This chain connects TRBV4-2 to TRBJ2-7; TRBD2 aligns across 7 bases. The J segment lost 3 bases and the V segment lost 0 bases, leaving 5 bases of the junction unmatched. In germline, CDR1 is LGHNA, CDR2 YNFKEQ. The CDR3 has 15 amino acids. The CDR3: CASSQDRGDYYEQYV. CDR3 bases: TGTGCCAGCAGCCAAGATCGGGGGGACTACTACGAGCAGTACGTC.

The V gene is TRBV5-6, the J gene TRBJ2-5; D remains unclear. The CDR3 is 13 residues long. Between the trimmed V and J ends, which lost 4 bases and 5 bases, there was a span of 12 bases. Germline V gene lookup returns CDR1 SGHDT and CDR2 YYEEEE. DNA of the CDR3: TGTGCCAGCAGCCGTCAGGTGCGCGAGACCCAGTACTTC. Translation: CASSRQVRETQYF.